This is a list of T cell receptor beta chains from one sample in a study of T cells in tuberculosis. The table came from immunoSEQ multiplex PCR; TCRdb's copy has only in-frame clones and leaves some out. Of 35,000 to 45,000 clones detected, 94% appear once; the ten largest clones hold about 4.5%. This specimen consisted of PBMCs, obtained at tuberculosis diagnosis. The receptors stem from an adult with tuberculosis. CDR3s leave out the opening cysteine and the closing phenylalanine or tryptophan.

j_call v_call cdr3_aa
TRBJ2-7 TRBV19 ASSRQGARNEQY
TRBJ2-2 TRBV5-1 ASSLGAGRGTGELF
TRBJ2-1 TRBV11-2 ASSSSGGIYNEQF
TRBJ2-3 TRBV12-5 ASGLVLAGTSDTQY
TRBJ2-7 TRBV7-2 ASSFKGDHEQY
TRBJ2-2 TRBV6-6 ASRRGTSVGELF
TRBJ2-3 TRBV5-1 ASSLAVLAGGTDTQY
TRBJ1-3 TRBV7-2 ASSPRDTLETSIY
TRBJ2-7 TRBV11-3 ASSPLSGLGASYEQY
TRBJ2-1 TRBV9 ASSVDLRDNDEQF
TRBJ1-5 TRBV30 AWSGGGRQPQH
TRBJ2-2 TRBV5-1 ASGKLGVTGELF
TRBJ2-1 TRBV4-1 ASSPRQGSSYNEQF
TRBJ1-1 TRBV7-9 ASSPGVREAF
TRBJ2-7 TRBV5-5 ASSLPGTASYEQY
TRBJ1-2 TRBV18 ASSRGGNYGYT
TRBJ2-1 TRBV7-8 ASSLGGQGMKF
TRBJ2-3 TRBV7-7 ASSLGDSLTDTQY
TRBJ2-7 TRBV5-5 ATQDDVGYEQY
TRBJ1-6 TRBV5-1 ASNLDGGRGSPLH
TRBJ2-2 TRBV6-5 ASSYRGRPAGELF
TRBJ2-2 TRBV11-2 ASSLFTGPGTGELF
TRBJ1-2 TRBV2 ASSEDRGYT
TRBJ1-1 TRBV7-6 ASSLDGSPNTEAF
TRBJ2-1 TRBV5-8 ASRGPGTSGGNEQF
TRBJ1-2 TRBV5-6 ASSRLGNYGYT
TRBJ1-2 TRBV5-8 ASSLEGTGGRYT
TRBJ2-2 TRBV9 ASSVVWAANTGELF
TRBJ2-7 TRBV4-3 ASSQLPGLAYEQY
TRBJ2-3 TRBV19 ASSRGLDTQY
TRBJ2-3 TRBV6-1 ASSELGTSTDTQY
TRBJ1-2 TRBV15 ATSRETGANYGYT
TRBJ2-7 TRBV18 ASSRDNDRAYEQY
TRBJ2-3 TRBV13 ASSSPPSGGGTDTQY
TRBJ1-1 TRBV29-1 SATGRGNTEAF
TRBJ2-5 TRBV18 ASSRPGQQETQY
TRBJ1-6 TRBV18 ARLRPSPLH
TRBJ1-1 TRBV4-3 ASSPDSQNTEAF
TRBJ2-7 TRBV9 ASSKPGQGAHEQY
TRBJ1-6 TRBV21-1 ASSKGGGNYSPLH
TRBJ1-5 TRBV30 AWSAPDRVKNQPQH
TRBJ1-2 TRBV29-1 SVGQGSNKNGYT
TRBJ1-2 TRBV4-1 ASSQEPGTANYGYT
TRBJ2-2 TRBV11-3 ASSPRTENTGELF
TRBJ2-5 TRBV12-1 ASSPGAGDYQETQY
TRBJ1-1 TRBV1 TSSRPKNTEAF
TRBJ2-7 TRBV5-4 ASSPGGLAGGRYEQY
TRBJ1-4 TRBV4-3 ASSHGRQGGHEKLF
TRBJ2-7 TRBV5-1 ASSLTSGASYEQY
TRBJ1-2 TRBV7-6 ASSLGEGQESSNYGYT
TRBJ1-2 TRBV6-1 ANARDTNYGYT
TRBJ1-5 TRBV7-9 ASSLDSRSNQPQH
TRBJ1-4 TRBV6-5 ASRRQGANEKLF
TRBJ2-7 TRBV28 ASSSGAYEQY